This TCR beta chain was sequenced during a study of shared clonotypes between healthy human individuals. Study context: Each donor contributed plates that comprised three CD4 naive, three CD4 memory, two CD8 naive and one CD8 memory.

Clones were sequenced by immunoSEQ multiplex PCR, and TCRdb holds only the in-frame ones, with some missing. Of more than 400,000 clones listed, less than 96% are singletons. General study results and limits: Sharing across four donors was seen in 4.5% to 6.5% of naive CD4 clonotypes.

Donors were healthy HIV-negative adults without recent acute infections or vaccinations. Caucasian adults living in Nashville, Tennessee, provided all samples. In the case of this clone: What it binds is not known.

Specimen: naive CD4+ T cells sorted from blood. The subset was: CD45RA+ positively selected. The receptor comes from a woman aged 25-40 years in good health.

CDR3 DNA sequence: TGCAGCGCTGGACGGACAGGGAAGACAGATACGCAGTATTTT. This translates into CSAGRTGKTDTQYF. The rearrangement links TRBV29-1 to TRBJ2-3, with 8 bases that match TRBD1. Germline CDR1 is SQVTM and CDR2 is ANQGSEA. The CDR3 loop spans 14 amino acids. The trim removed 7 bases at V and 3 bases at J, leaving 9 bases unmatched.